What follows is one T cell receptor (beta chain) and its context. The antigen is unknown. TCRdb keeps only in-frame clones here, not all; method: immunoSEQ multiplex PCR. The sample contains about 180,000 clones, about 83% of which appear only once. The data belong to a study of Ad26.COV2.S vaccination and SARS-CoV-2 variants. Broader study findings: In TCR breadth and depth analyses, total T cell responses may have been underestimated. Higher spike-specific TCR breadth was found in vaccine recipients than in placebo recipients.

Germline trimming cut 1 base from V and 4 bases from J; bases unmatched to any gene: 3. This CDR3 has 14 amino acids. CDR1 is MDHEN and CDR2 is SYDVKM in the germline V gene. The source is a human donor who had recovered from COVID-19. The sample was peripheral blood, taken after recovery from COVID-19. The V call is TRBV28, the J call TRBJ1-2; 7 bases are a match to TRBD1. This chain's CDR3 is CASSLSGGGYGYTF. CDR3 nucleotides: TGTGCCAGCAGTTTATCAGGGGGAGGCTATGGCTACACCTTC.